The 27 T cell receptor beta chains below were found in one sample sequenced in a study of cytomegalovirus exposure and HLA in healthy donors. In the PCR, 60 Vbeta and 13 Jbeta primers were used. TCRdb keeps only in-frame clones here, not all; method: immunoSEQ multiplex PCR. The sample has about 140,000 clones, roughly 66% seen once. The sequencing sample was made of PBMCs. The source of these receptors is a woman aged 60-75 years in good health and CMV-seronegative.

This chain uses TRBV5-1 with TRBJ2-1; D is perhaps TRBD2 (6 bases). Trimming removed 4 bases from V and 0 bases from J, with 14 bases in between. Germline V gene lookup returns CDR1 SGHRS and CDR2 YFSETQ. The CDR3 runs to 16 residues. Here the CDR3 DNA reads TGCGCCAGCAGCCTTAGCGGATTGAGCTCCTACAATGAGCAGTTCTTC. This gives the protein CASSLSGLSSYNEQFF.

The chain couples TRBV19 to TRBJ2-7, with 12 bases that match TRBD1. Germline trimming cut 4 bases from V and 3 bases from J; bases unmatched to any gene: 7. Germline loops: CDR1 LNHDA, CDR2 SQIVND (reference sequence). The CDR3 covers 16 residues. The CDR3 is CASSTPGTGGIYEQYF. DNA of the CDR3: TGTGCCAGTAGTACTCCCGGGACAGGGGGCATCTACGAGCAGTACTTC.

The rearrangement links TRBV5-1 to TRBJ2-1; 7 bases are a match to TRBD1. V dropped 3 bases and J dropped 0; count of bases not matched to a gene: 3. Germline values: CDR1 SGHRS, CDR2 YFSETQ. The CDR3 loop spans 15 amino acids. CDR3 in amino acids: CASSSHRGSYNEQFF. As DNA, the CDR3 is TGCGCCAGCAGCTCCCACAGGGGCTCCTACAATGAGCAGTTCTTC.

The chain carries TRBV28 and TRBJ2-3, with 7 bases fitting TRBD2. CDR1 is MDHEN, CDR2 SYDVKM, per germline. The CDR3 length is 17 residues. With V trimmed by 1 base and J by 2 bases, 9 bases remained unmatched. CDR3 DNA sequence: TGTGCCAGCAGTTTATACCTTGGCGGGACTAACACAGATACGCAGTATTTT. Translated: CASSLYLGGTNTDTQYF.

This clone showed up just a few times. This rearrangement joins TRBV5-1 to TRBJ1-2; no firm D call. The CDR3 contains 13 residues. Trimming pared 4 bases from V and 3 bases from J, leaving 10 bases between. In germline, CDR1 is SGHRS, CDR2 YFSETQ. The CDR3 coding sequence is TGCGCCAGCAGCCTTGCCAGGCACTATGGCTACACCTTC. It translates to CASSLARHYGYTF.

The chain carries TRBV21-1 and TRBJ1-3. TRBV21-1 is designated a pseudogene. The length of the CDR3 is 15 residues. The CDR3 coding sequence is TGTGCCAGCAGCAACTCGAGTACGGCTGGAAACACCATATATTTT. This codes for CASSNSSTAGNTIYF.

The chain recombines TRBV6-1 with TRBJ2-7; 7 nucleotides line up with TRBD1. V dropped 7 bases and J dropped 0; count of bases not matched to a gene: 6. CDR1 and CDR2 from the germline V gene are MNHNS and SASEGT. This CDR3 is 14 amino acids long. The CDR3 sequence: CASIEDRSSYEQYF. The CDR3 DNA follows: TGTGCCAGCATCGAGGACAGGAGCTCCTACGAGCAGTACTTC.

This clone turned up a few times. Other nucleotide sequences in the sample specify the same CDR3. The chain combines TRBV5-4 with TRBJ2-7, with a possible D match to TRBD1 (6 bases). This CDR3 spans 14 amino acids. In germline, CDR1 is SGHNT, CDR2 YYREEE (reference sequence). The V end was cut by 2 bases, the J end by 3 bases, with 12 bases between. CDR3: CASSFPGQSYEQYF. In DNA form, the CDR3 reads TGTGCCAGCAGCTTCCCGGGACAAAGCTACGAGCAGTACTTC.

The rearrangement uses TRBV14 and TRBJ2-5; 8 nucleotides match TRBD1. Germline V gives CDR1 SGHDN, CDR2 FVKESK. The CDR3 runs 13 residues. V shed 6 bases, J shed 6 bases, and the junction held 6 bases outside the gene matches. CDR3 amino acids: CASRLTGAKTQYF. CDR3 in DNA: TGTGCCAGCAGATTGACAGGGGCGAAGACCCAGTACTTC.

The sample holds a few counts of this clone. The CDR3 reads CASSDWNTEAFF. CDR3 bases: TGTGCCAGTAGTGACTGGAACACTGAAGCTTTCTTT. The chain recombines TRBV19 with TRBJ1-1; D gene ambiguous. Germline values: CDR1 LNHDA, CDR2 SQIVND (reference sequence). Trimming left V 5 bases short and J 1 base short, with 5 bases between. CDR3 length equals 12 residues.

The chain employs TRBV6-1 and TRBJ2-1; 9 bases align to TRBD1. Trimming removed 5 bases from V and 5 bases from J; junction bases left unmatched: 7. This CDR3 has 15 residues. CDR1 is MNHNS, CDR2 SASEGT, per germline. The CDR3 spells CASSSPGTGNNEQFF. Written as DNA, the CDR3 is TGTGCCAGCAGTTCCCCCGGGACAGGGAACAATGAGCAGTTCTTC.

About this clone itself: One end of the junction fails to match germline, which may point to a read error. This rearrangement joins TRBV5-1 to TRBJ1-5; D not certain. The CDR3 consists of 14 residues. Germline assignment: CDR1 SGHRS and CDR2 YFSETQ. CDR3 loop: CASSFRQSNQPQHF. In DNA form, the CDR3 reads TGTGCCAGCAGCTTCAGGCAAAGCAATCAGCCCCAGCATTTT. The full variable domain, with the rest looked up from reference TRBV5-1 and TRBJ1-5, is KAGVTQTPRYLIKTRGQQVTLSCSPISGHRSVSWYQQTPGQGLQFLFEYFSETQRNKGNFPGRFSGRQFSNSRSEMNVSTLELGDSALYLCASSFRQSNQPQHFGDGTRLSIL.

In its sample, this clone was seen a few times. This chain links TRBV4-3 with TRBJ2-1; 11 bases fit TRBD2. The germline V gene has CDR1 LGHNA and CDR2 YSLEER. This CDR3 contains 18 residues. The ends lost 1 base at V and 6 bases at J; junction bases unmatched: 11. CDR3 sequence (DNA): TGCGCCAGCAGCCAAGGGATTAGCGGGGGGGCACTCGGCAATGAGCAGTTCTTC. Translation: CASSQGISGGALGNEQFF.

The CDR3 nucleotides read TGTGCCAGCAGCTTCAAACGGACAGTTGCCTACGAGCAGTACTTC. Protein: CASSFKRTVAYEQYF. This chain connects TRBV5-6 to TRBJ2-7, with D maybe TRBD1 (6 bases). The CDR3 contains 15 residues. With 2 bases removed from V and 2 bases from J, the gap between germline ends came to 14 bases. Germline V gene data show CDR1 as SGHDT and CDR2 as YYEEEE.

The chain joins TRBV28 to TRBJ2-5, with TRBD1 matching 9 bases. CDR1 is MDHEN and CDR2 is SYDVKM in the germline V gene. This CDR3 spans 15 amino acids. V lost 5 bases, J lost 4 bases, and 8 bases stayed unmatched. The CDR3 DNA is TGTGCCAGCAGTCGGGACAGGGCGCAGGGAGAGACCCAGTACTTC. Protein product: CASSRDRAQGETQYF.

This clone was seen a handful of times. The chain has TRBV7-2 and TRBJ2-7; 7 bases are a match to TRBD2. V shed 5 bases, J shed 3 bases, and the junction held 7 bases outside the gene matches. The CDR3 sequence is 14 residues long. CDR1 and CDR2 (germline): SGHTA, FQGNSA. CDR3 nucleotide sequence: TGTGCCAGCAGCCGGGGGAGGGCCAACTACGAGCAGTACTTC. It translates to CASSRGRANYEQYF.

The rearrangement joins TRBV28 to TRBJ2-1, with TRBD2 matching 8 bases. In germline, CDR1 is MDHEN, CDR2 SYDVKM. Losses at the gene ends were 10 bases for V and 10 bases for J; bases not matched to a gene: 9. There are 12 residues in the CDR3. The CDR3, as DNA: TGTGCCATCGGCCCACTAGCGGCCGAGCAGTTCTTC. Translated: CAIGPLAAEQFF. Complete variable domain (other parts from reference TRBV28 and TRBJ2-1): DVKVTQSSRYLVKRTGEKVFLECVQDMDHENMFWYRQDPGLGLRLIYFSYDVKMKEKGDIPEGYSVSREKKERFSLILESASTNQTSMYLCAIGPLAAEQFFGPGTRLTVL.

The chain is built from TRBV7-3 and TRBJ2-5; 7 nucleotides agree with TRBD1. This CDR3 comprises 13 residues. With 2 bases clipped from V and 10 bases from J, the junction kept 7 bases outside the gene matches. CDR1 and CDR2 from the germline V gene are SGHTA and FQGTGA. CDR3 in DNA: TGTGCCAGCAGCTTAGGGAACAGGGGAATCCAGTACTTC. This translates into CASSLGNRGIQYF.

The rearrangement uses TRBV6-6 and TRBJ1-5; a weak D match, TRBD1 (6 bases). V lost 2 bases and J 4 bases, leaving 15 bases between the germline ends. CDR3 size: 16 residues. In germline, CDR1 is MNHNY, CDR2 SVGAGI (reference sequence). The CDR3 sequence: CASSYGGAGANQPQHF. As DNA, the CDR3 is TGTGCCAGCAGTTACGGGGGCGCGGGGGCAAATCAGCCCCAGCATTTT.

In regard to this clone: At the DNA level, this CDR3 is encoded by other sequences in the same sample as well. This chain joins TRBV19 and TRBJ2-7, with 13 bases that match TRBD2. CDR1 LNHDA and CDR2 SQIVND come from the germline V gene (reference sequence). The CDR3 loop spans 16 amino acids. The V and J ends lost 5 bases and 2 bases, in that order; junction bases with no gene match: 6. CDR3 protein: CASSPGLAGAAYEQYF. The CDR3 region has the DNA TGTGCCAGTAGTCCAGGACTAGCGGGGGCCGCCTACGAGCAGTACTTC. The full variable domain, in which reference TRBV19 and TRBJ2-7 provide the parts outside the CDR3, is DGGITQSPKYLFRKEGQNVTLSCEQNLNHDAMYWYRQDPGQGLRLIYYSQIVNDFQKGDIAEGYSVSREKKESFPLTVTSAQKNPTAFYLCASSPGLAGAAYEQYFGPGTRLTVT.

This clone has just one count. The rearrangement uses TRBV7-2 and TRBJ2-1, with TRBD2 identical over 11 bases. With V trimmed by 1 base and J by 4 bases, 0 bases remained unmatched. There are 15 residues in the CDR3. From germline, CDR1 is SGHTA and CDR2 FQGNSA. The CDR3 region is CASSLGTSGYNEQFF. In DNA, the CDR3 is TGTGCCAGCAGCTTAGGGACTAGCGGGTACAATGAGCAGTTCTTC.

This chain connects TRBV11-2 to TRBJ2-3, with D perhaps matching TRBD2 (6 bases). CDR1 and CDR2 from the germline V gene are SGHAT and FQNNGV. This CDR3 is built from 16 residues. Trimming took off 3 bases at V and 0 bases at J, with 13 bases between the two ends. The CDR3 nucleotides read TGTGCCAGCAGCTTTCGTAGCGGTCCGAGCACAGATACGCAGTATTTT. Translation: CASSFRSGPSTDTQYF.

The chain combines TRBV5-4 with TRBJ2-1; 7 nucleotides align to TRBD2. The V segment lost 4 bases and the J segment 8 bases; nucleotides outside the gene matches: 9. Germline CDR1 SGHNT, CDR2 YYREEE (reference sequence). The CDR3 length is 14 residues. CDR3 in amino acids: CASSPPTSRDEQFF. For the CDR3, the DNA is TGTGCCAGCAGCCCGCCGACTAGCCGGGATGAGCAGTTCTTC.

The chain recombines TRBV6-5 with TRBJ1-1; no clear D. This CDR3 is built from 14 residues. The V end lost 5 bases, the J end lost 2 bases, and 12 bases lay between the germline ends. The germline V gene encodes CDR1 MNHEY and CDR2 SVGAGI. In DNA form, the CDR3 reads TGTGCCAGCAGTCCCACACCCGCTAACACTGAAGCTTTCTTT. Its protein is CASSPTPANTEAFF.

This chain connects TRBV27 to TRBJ2-5; D is uncertain. The CDR3 runs to 14 residues. The germline gives CDR1 MNHEY, CDR2 SMNVEV (reference sequence). V gave up 6 bases and J gave up 2 bases, with 13 bases separating them. This chain's CDR3 is CASRIDWKQETQYF. Here the CDR3 DNA reads TGTGCCAGCAGGATCGACTGGAAACAAGAGACCCAGTACTTC.

The J gene is TRBJ1-2, the V gene TRBV6-1; D not resolved. The CDR3 has 13 residues. Germline lookup yields CDR1 MNHNS and CDR2 SASEGT. V lost 6 bases and J lost 4, with 12 bases in between. CDR3 sequence (DNA): TGTGCCAGCAGCTCAGTCCTAGGCTATGGCTACACCTTC. Its protein is CASSSVLGYGYTF.

The V and J genes are TRBV4-2 and TRBJ2-7, with TRBD1 matching 9 bases. The V gene end was trimmed by 0 bases and the J gene end by 3 bases; junction bases not matched to a gene: 6. From germline, CDR1 is LGHNA and CDR2 YNFKEQ. This CDR3 is built from 16 residues. The CDR3 sequence is CASSQDGDRVLYEQYF. In DNA form, the CDR3 reads TGTGCCAGCAGCCAAGATGGGGACAGGGTGCTCTACGAGCAGTACTTC.